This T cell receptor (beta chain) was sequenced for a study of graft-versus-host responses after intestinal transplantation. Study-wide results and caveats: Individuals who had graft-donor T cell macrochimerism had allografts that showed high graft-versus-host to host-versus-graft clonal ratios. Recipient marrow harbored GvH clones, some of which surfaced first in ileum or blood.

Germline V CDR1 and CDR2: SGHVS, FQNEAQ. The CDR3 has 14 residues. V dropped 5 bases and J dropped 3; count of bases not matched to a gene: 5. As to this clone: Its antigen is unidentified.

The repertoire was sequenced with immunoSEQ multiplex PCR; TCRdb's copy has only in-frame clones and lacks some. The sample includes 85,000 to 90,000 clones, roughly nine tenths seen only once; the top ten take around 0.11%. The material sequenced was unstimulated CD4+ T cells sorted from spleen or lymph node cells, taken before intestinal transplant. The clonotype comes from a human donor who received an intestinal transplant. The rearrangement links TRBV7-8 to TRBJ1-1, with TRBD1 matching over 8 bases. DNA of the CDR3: TGTGCCAGCAGCGTACAGGGGGTGCACACTGAAGCTTTCTTT. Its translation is CASSVQGVHTEAFF. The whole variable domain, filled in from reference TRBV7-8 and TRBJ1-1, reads GAGVSQSPRYKVAKRGQDVALRCDPISGHVSLFWYQQALGQGPEFLTYFQNEAQLDKSGLPSDRFFAERPEGSVSTLKIQRTQQEDSAVYLCASSVQGVHTEAFFGQGTRLTVV.